This T cell receptor beta chain was retrieved from a study of blood T cell repertoires in COVID-19. Study-wide background: The samples span acute and convalescent COVID-19 from the United States, Italy and Spain. T cells, B-cell-depleted T cells, or PBMCs provided the cDNA or gDNA that served as material.

The authors' processing: Estimation of nucleated cell counts was performed using reference gene primer amplification. TCRdb's table, derived via immunoSEQ multiplex PCR, lists solely in-frame clones and lacks some. The V and J calls and the clone size are those of that table, but D and trimming were determined from the DNA. This sample carries almost 300,000 clones, more than 85% of them seen once, and the ten largest clones take over 1%. The CDR3 contains 15 residues. Germline lookup yields CDR1 MNHEY and CDR2 SVGAGI. The germline V and J ends were trimmed by 2 bases and 0 bases, with 5 bases remaining between them.

This sequence joins TRBV6-5 and TRBJ2-6; D is uncertain. The source material was peripheral blood. The sequence was collected from a man between 65 and 85 years old with acute or convalescent COVID-19. CDR3 residues: CASSYLSSGANVLTF. The CDR3 nucleotides read TGTGCCAGCAGTTACCTAAGCTCTGGGGCCAACGTCCTGACTTTC.